These 21 T cell receptor beta chains share one sample of origin, sequenced in a study of T cell repertoires in cytomegalovirus infection (dated by TCRdb to about 2019). Their antigens remain unidentified. Sequencing was performed on an Illumina HiSeq 1500. TCRdb trimmed the raw reads at Q25, called clones with MiXCR and kept productive beta chains. Each record represents a unique CDR3 protein, reported with the most common genes and DNA among its rows. In all, the sample holds 700,000 to 950,000 distinct CDR3 sequences, and 32% of those were seen once. The ten most abundant clones make up around 12% of the sample. The intended sense of this specimen's treatment or condition label: in vitro stimulation with specific CMV peptide epitopes to enrich CMV-specific T cells. Source: cultured CD8+ T cells from PBMCs, taken from culture after CMV antigen stimulation. Receptors originate from a human donor in good health (CMV status not recorded). Some clones in this sample may be carry-over from other donors' samples.

The chain has TRBV10-3 and TRBJ1-3; D ambiguous. The length of the CDR3 is 15 residues. Germline V CDR1 and CDR2: ENHRY, SYGVKD. V shed 6 bases and J shed 1 base, with 13 bases lying between them. This CDR3 reads CAIRLRTESGNTIYF. CDR3 nucleotides: TGTGCCATCAGACTCCGTACTGAGTCTGGAAACACCATATATTTT.

This clonotype was seen at least ten times. The chain recombines TRBV28 with TRBJ2-1; the match to TRBD2 covers 8 bases. CDR1 is MDHEN, CDR2 SYDVKM, per germline. Trimming at V came to 6 bases and at J to 10 bases, leaving 11 bases not matched to a gene. The CDR3 totals 14 residues. CDR3 bases: TGTGCCAGCAGCTCCCCCGGGAGGGGGGGAGAGCAGTTCTTC. It codes for CASSSPGRGGEQFF. The variable domain in full, completed from reference TRBV28 and TRBJ2-1, reads DVKVTQSSRYLVKRTGEKVFLECVQDMDHENMFWYRQDPGLGLRLIYFSYDVKMKEKGDIPEGYSVSREKKERFSLILESASTNQTSMYLCASSSPGRGGEQFFGPGTRLTVL.

The chain has TRBV12-3 or TRBV12-4 and TRBJ2-2; TRBD2 matches at 13 bases. The CDR3 is 17 residues long. The V and J ends lost 5 bases and 4 bases, in that order; junction bases with no gene match: 7. The CDR3 region is CASSDGLAGAFTGELFF. The DNA of the CDR3 is TGTGCCAGCAGTGATGGACTAGCGGGGGCTTTCACCGGGGAGCTGTTTTTT.

This clonotype was recorded once. J is TRBJ2-1 and V is TRBV5-1; unclear D gene. Trimming removed 0 bases from V and 9 bases from J, with 13 bases in between. CDR3 length equals 14 residues. The germline CDR1 and CDR2 sequences are SGHRS and YFSETQ. CDR3: CASSLGDSPIEQFF. CDR3 DNA: TGCGCCAGCAGCTTGGGGGATTCCCCCATTGAGCAGTTCTTC.

The CDR3 sequence: CASSDPRDYLSKYEQYF. As DNA, the CDR3 is TGTGCCAGCAGTGACCCCCGGGACTACCTTAGTAAGTACGAGCAGTACTTC. The chain links TRBV2 to TRBJ2-7, with TRBD2 identical over 7 bases. Trimming at V came to 3 bases and at J to 4 bases, leaving 15 bases not matched to a gene. This CDR3 has 17 residues. Germline-derived CDR1 and CDR2 are SNHLY and FYNNEI.

As regards this clonotype: The germline gene is not matched at one end of the junction; a read error may be the cause. V usage is TRBV6-5 and J usage is TRBJ1-1, with no clear D. The CDR3 is 16 residues long. Germline values: CDR1 MNHEY, CDR2 SVGAGI. CDR3 DNA: TGTGCCAGCAGTTACTCGAATGTGGACCGGCTTAGGTCTGAGATATGG. It encodes CASSYSNVDRLRSEIW.

This sequence joins TRBV3-1 and TRBJ1-2, with 7 positions matching TRBD1. The CDR3 is made up of 15 amino acids. Germline assignment: CDR1 LGHDT and CDR2 YNNKEL (reference sequence). V lost 0 bases to trimming and J lost 4 bases; unmatched junction nucleotides: 5. The CDR3 coding sequence is TGTGCCAGCAGCCAAGATACGGGGACAGTCTATGGCTACACCTTC. It encodes CASSQDTGTVYGYTF.

This clonotype was seen a handful of times. This rearrangement joins TRBV12-3 or TRBV12-4 to TRBJ1-2, with 9 nucleotides matching TRBD1. The CDR3 runs to 15 residues. Unmatched junction bases numbered 10, after V lost 4 bases and J lost 7 bases. CDR3 DNA: TGTGCCAGCAGTTCCTTGGGACAGGGACTTGGTGGCTACACCTTC. Translation gives CASSSLGQGLGGYTF.

The chain uses TRBV19 and TRBJ1-5, with unresolved D. This CDR3 contains 15 residues. Germline V gene sequence: CDR1 LNHDA, CDR2 SQIVND (reference sequence). Trimming removed 5 bases at V and 6 bases at J, with 17 bases between. The DNA for the CDR3 is TGTGCCAGTAGTGAGCCGGCCCAAGGCTTTCAGCCCCAGCATTTT. It codes for CASSEPAQGFQPQHF.

This sequence joins TRBV12-3 or TRBV12-4 and TRBJ2-3; D may be TRBD1 or TRBD2 (5 bases each). V gave up 1 base and J gave up 5 bases, with 19 bases separating them. CDR3 length: 17 residues. The CDR3 DNA follows: TGTGCCAGCAGTTTAGTTGCCAGGGCCCCGAGGGGAGATACGCAGTATTTT. It codes for CASSLVARAPRGDTQYF.

A few counts support this clonotype. J is TRBJ2-3 and V is TRBV6-5; D possibly corresponds to TRBD2 (5 bases). Germline CDR1 is MNHEY and CDR2 is SVGAGI. The ends were cut back, 8 bases at V and 4 bases at J, with 10 bases in the middle. CDR3 length equals 12 residues. CDR3 in amino acids: CASEDLADTQYF. The DNA of the CDR3 is TGTGCCAGCGAGGACTTGGCAGATACGCAGTATTTT.

CDR3 coding DNA: TGTGCCAGCAGCGGAAAAGTGGCTTTCTTT. Translated, it gives CASSGKVAFF. The chain combines TRBV9 with TRBJ1-1; D uncertain. The CDR3 loop spans 10 amino acids. Germline V gene sequence: CDR1 SGDLS, CDR2 YYNGEE. Trimming took 3 bases from V and 11 from J, leaving 8 bases between them.

This clonotype was picked up many times. This chain connects TRBV5-5 to TRBJ1-1; 8 nucleotides agree with TRBD1. CDR3 length equals 14 residues. Germline loops: CDR1 SGHKS, CDR2 YYEKEE (reference sequence). V trimming: 4 bases; J trimming: 4 bases; junction bases outside the gene matches: 6. The CDR3 DNA sequence: TGTGCCAGCAGCAAGACAGGGGTGGGCACTGAAGCTTTCTTT. As protein: CASSKTGVGTEAFF.

This clonotype was recorded at least ten times. This chain uses TRBV6-2 or TRBV6-3 with TRBJ1-1, with 9 bases fitting TRBD1. The CDR3 length is 17 residues. The germline V gene has CDR1 MNHEY and CDR2 SVGEGT. The J segment lost 7 bases and the V segment lost 2 bases, leaving 14 bases of the junction unmatched. The CDR3 DNA is TGTGCCAGCAGTTACGGTCCCGGGACAGGGTTCGGCAATGAAGCTTTCTTT. As protein: CASSYGPGTGFGNEAFF.

This clonotype was counted ten times or more. The genes are TRBV7-2 and TRBJ2-3, with 9 positions matching TRBD1. There are 15 residues in the CDR3. V gave up 5 bases and J gave up 2 bases; unmatched junction bases: 5. Per the germline V gene, CDR1 is SGHTA and CDR2 is FQGNSA. The CDR3 reads CASSNWDRDTDTQYF. The CDR3 nucleotides are TGTGCCAGCAGCAACTGGGACAGGGACACAGATACGCAGTATTTT.

The rearrangement uses TRBV6-5 and TRBJ1-4; 7 positions match TRBD1. Germline CDR1 is MNHEY and CDR2 is SVGAGI. The CDR3 has 14 residues. After removal of 2 bases from V and 6 bases from J, the junction contained 3 bases not matched to a gene. The CDR3 reads CASSYGRGDEKLFF. The CDR3 nucleotides read TGTGCCAGCAGTTACGGCAGGGGGGATGAAAAACTGTTTTTT.

A few counts support this clonotype. The chain couples TRBV10-3 to TRBJ2-7; D is perhaps TRBD1 (5 bases). This CDR3 is built from 12 residues. Trimming pared 4 bases from V and 6 bases from J, leaving 10 bases between. In germline, CDR1 is ENHRY, CDR2 SYGVKD. The CDR3 here is CAISGRQSEQYF. CDR3 bases: TGTGCCATCAGTGGGAGACAGAGCGAGCAGTACTTC.

V is TRBV10-2 and J is TRBJ2-3; perhaps D is TRBD1 or TRBD2 (6 bases each). Looked up from germline, CDR1 is WSHSY and CDR2 is SAAADI. The CDR3 length is 13 residues. V gave up 6 bases and J gave up 4 bases, with 11 bases separating them. As DNA, the CDR3 is TGCGCCAGCAGGGGGGGCATCGCAGATACGCAGTATTTT. Translating it yields CASRGGIADTQYF.

The rearrangement links TRBV12-5 to TRBJ2-7, with TRBD1 as a possible D gene (5 bases). Germline values: CDR1 LGHNT, CDR2 FRNRAP. Deletions cut 5 bases from V and 1 base from J, with 18 bases between. The CDR3 is 16 residues long. CDR3 in amino acids: CASGPYPRQGSYEQYF. DNA for the CDR3: TGTGCTAGTGGTCCCTACCCCCGGCAGGGTTCCTACGAGCAGTACTTC.

This clonotype was picked up one time. The chain joins TRBV12-3 or TRBV12-4 to TRBJ1-5; maybe TRBD1 (5 bases). V lost 1 base to trimming and J lost 15 bases, with 10 bases between them. The CDR3 runs 11 residues. CDR3 in DNA: TGTGCCAGCAGTTTAGGAGGGGATTGGCATTTT. Translating it yields CASSLGGDWHF.

The table lists this clonotype with a few counts. The chain links TRBV25-1 to TRBJ2-7; 7 bases map to TRBD2. Trimming at V came to 6 bases and at J to 0 bases, leaving 8 bases not matched to a gene. Germline V gene sequence: CDR1 MGHDK, CDR2 SYGVNS. The CDR3 contains 15 residues. The CDR3 DNA reads as TGTGCCAGCAGGGGTACTAGCGAACCCTCCTACGAGCAGTACTTC. Amino acid sequence: CASRGTSEPSYEQYF.